Listed below are T cell receptor beta chains from one sample, sequenced in a study of tumor T cells in aggressive B-cell lymphoma. Sequencing used immunoSEQ multiplex PCR; TCRdb keeps in-frame clones, though not all of them. This sample has 2,500 to 3,500 clones, with approximately 87% found just once. The specimen sequenced was tumor tissue. These receptor sequences come from an adult with diffuse large B cell lymphoma. Each CDR3 is given with its conserved first and last residue. Fields, in order: D gene, CDR3 length, J gene, clone size, V gene, CDR3 protein, CDR3 DNA. D genes are given only for firm matches. The listing skips clone size in some rows; elsewhere it reads once, few, many or a size class.

>TRBD1|15|TRBJ1-5|.|TRBV6-5
CASSYSHRGNQPQHF
TGTGCCAGCAGTTACTCGCACAGGGGGAATCAGCCCCAGCATTTT
>TRBD1|16|TRBJ1-5|.|TRBV18
CASSPRGTGGFQPQHF
TGTGCCAGCTCACCTAGAGGAACAGGGGGCTTTCAGCCCCAGCATTTT
>.|15|TRBJ1-4|.|TRBV5-1
CASSLSGTSGEKLFF
TGCGCCAGCAGCTTGAGTGGGACATCGGGAGAAAAACTGTTTTTT
>.|16|TRBJ2-1|.|TRBV7-3
CASSLNSPSTGNEQFF
TGTGCCAGCAGCTTAAATTCCCCAAGCACTGGCAATGAGCAGTTCTTC
>TRBD2|16|TRBJ2-3|once|TRBV9
CANSVGWRGSTDTQYF
TGTGCCAACAGCGTAGGTTGGCGGGGGAGCACAGATACGCAGTATTTT
>TRBD2|15|TRBJ2-3|.|TRBV7-2
CASSPRSGGTDTQYF
TGTGCCAGCAGCCCAAGGAGCGGGGGCACAGATACGCAGTATTTT
>.|17|TRBJ1-2|.|TRBV19
CASSDGRGQRFDYGYTF
TGTGCCAGTAGTGATGGCAGGGGCCAGAGGTTTGACTATGGCTACACCTTC
>TRBD2|19|TRBJ2-1|.|TRBV27
CASSLDPGLAPSSYNEQFF
TGTGCCAGCAGTTTGGACCCGGGACTAGCCCCGAGCTCCTACAATGAGCAGTTCTTC
>.|12|TRBJ1-5|.|TRBV19
CASRTGGQPQHF
TGTGCCAGTAGGACAGGCGGACAGCCCCAGCATTTT
>TRBD1|16|TRBJ1-6|.|TRBV18
CASSPSFGTESSPLHF
TGTGCCAGCTCACCGAGTTTTGGGACAGAGAGTTCACCCCTCCACTTT
>TRBD2|13|TRBJ2-3|.|TRBV6-5
CASSLIAGGPQYF
TGTGCCAGCAGCCTCATAGCGGGAGGGCCGCAGTATTTT
>.|14|TRBJ1-1|.|TRBV30
CAWNVLGVNTEAFF
TGTGCCTGGAATGTATTGGGCGTTAACACTGAAGCTTTCTTT
>TRBD1|15|TRBJ1-2|.|TRBV6-6
CASSYDMRQGGGYTF
TGTGCCAGCAGTTACGATATGCGACAGGGCGGTGGCTACACCTTC
>.|15|TRBJ1-2|once|TRBV4-1
CASSQDWVQAYGYTF
TGCGCCAGCAGCCAAGATTGGGTTCAGGCATATGGCTACACCTTC
>.|16|TRBJ1-3|.|TRBV19
CASSLLQANSGNTIYF
TGTGCCAGTAGTTTGCTTCAGGCAAACTCTGGAAACACCATATATTTT
>.|17|TRBJ1-1|few|TRBV27
CASSLFPHQPENTEAFF
TGTGCCAGCAGTTTATTTCCTCACCAACCAGAGAACACTGAAGCTTTCTTT
>.|15|TRBJ2-7|.|TRBV5-4
CASSLGGTDRSEQYF
TGTGCCAGCAGCTTGGGGGGAACCGACAGGAGCGAGCAGTACTTC
>TRBD1|13|TRBJ1-5|few|TRBV29-1
CSAGQESNQPQHF
TGCAGCGCCGGACAGGAGAGCAATCAGCCCCAGCATTTT
>.|14|TRBJ1-1|.|TRBV2
CASSHDRSNTEAFF
TGTGCCAGCAGTCACGACAGGTCGAACACTGAAGCTTTCTTT
>.|12|TRBJ1-2|.|TRBV6-6
CASSYSTRGYTF
TGTGCCAGCAGTTACTCGACGAGGGGCTACACCTTC
>.|14|TRBJ1-1|.|TRBV2
CACRAEAVDTEAFF
TGTGCCTGCAGGGCGGAGGCGGTAGACACTGAAGCTTTCTTT
>.|13|TRBJ2-7|once|TRBV18
CASSRQARGEQYF
TGTGCCAGCTCTCGTCAGGCAAGGGGCGAGCAGTACTTC
>.|18|TRBJ1-5|.|TRBV6-1
CASSEDGYGVGSNQPQHF
TGTGCCAGCAGTGAAGATGGGTACGGGGTGGGTAGCAATCAGCCCCAGCATTTT
>TRBD1|15|TRBJ1-1|.|TRBV2
CASSPQGARNTEAFF
TGTGCCAGCAGTCCTCAGGGGGCGCGGAACACTGAAGCTTTCTTT
>TRBD2|16|TRBJ2-1|.|TRBV6-5
CASSYSSGSLYNEQFF
TGTGCCAGCAGTTACTCTAGCGGGAGCCTTTACAATGAGCAGTTCTTC
>.|14|TRBJ1-1|.|TRBV30
CAWSVLGVNTEAFF
TGTGCCTGGAGTGTATTGGGCGTTAATACTGAAGCTTTCTTT
>.|12|TRBJ1-1|.|TRBV30
CAWSVWGREAFF
TGTGCCTGGAGTGTCTGGGGCAGGGAAGCTTTCTTT
>TRBD1|16|TRBJ1-2|.|TRBV18
CASSPRGTGSYMGYTF
TGTGCCAGCTCACCCCGTGGGACAGGATCATATATGGGCTACACCTTC
>TRBD1|15|TRBJ1-2|.|TRBV7-2
CASKRGQGQNYGYTF
TGTGCCAGCAAACGAGGACAGGGGCAAAACTATGGCTACACCTTC
>TRBD1|14|TRBJ1-5|once|TRBV6-5
CASSPTGGGQPQHF
TGTGCCAGCAGCCCTACAGGGGGAGGTCAGCCCCAGCATTTT
>.|17|TRBJ1-1|once|TRBV6-9
CASQPYRDLSLDTEAFF
TGTGCCAGCCAGCCCTACAGGGATCTTTCACTAGACACTGAAGCTTTCTTT
>.|13|TRBJ1-2|.|TRBV7-3
CASSPGHGVGYTF
TGTGCCAGCAGCCCTGGGCACGGGGTAGGCTACACCTTC
>.|14|TRBJ1-1|.|TRBV5-1
CASSFSAGLTEAFF
TGCGCCAGCAGCTTCAGCGCCGGTCTCACTGAAGCTTTCTTT
>TRBD1|15|TRBJ1-1|.|TRBV6-5
CASIVPGTGTTEAFF
TGTGCCAGCATCGTACCCGGGACAGGGACAACTGAAGCTTTCTTT
>TRBD1|16|TRBJ1-5|once|TRBV7-9
CASSLGGTGDSQPQHF
TGTGCCAGCAGCTTAGGAGGGACAGGGGATTCTCAGCCCCAGCATTTT
>.|16|TRBJ2-5|.|TRBV5-5
CASSPVAGSSGETQYF
TGTGCCAGCAGCCCCGTGGCAGGGTCAAGCGGGGAGACCCAGTACTTC
>TRBD1|15|TRBJ1-6|.|TRBV6-6
CASSFGQGYNSPLHF
TGTGCCAGCAGTTTTGGACAGGGATATAATTCACCCCTCCACTTT
>TRBD2|15|TRBJ2-1|.|TRBV5-4
CASSFGSGEVNEQFF
TGTGCCAGCAGCTTTGGTAGCGGGGAAGTCAATGAGCAGTTCTTC
>TRBD1|13|TRBJ1-4|.|TRBV18
CASSPGTDGKLFF
TGTGCCAGCTCACCCGGGACAGACGGAAAACTGTTTTTT
>.|17|TRBJ2-7|.|TRBV11-2
CASSLVGAGTGSYEQYF
TGTGCCAGCAGCTTAGTGGGGGCCGGGACGGGATCCTACGAGCAGTACTTC